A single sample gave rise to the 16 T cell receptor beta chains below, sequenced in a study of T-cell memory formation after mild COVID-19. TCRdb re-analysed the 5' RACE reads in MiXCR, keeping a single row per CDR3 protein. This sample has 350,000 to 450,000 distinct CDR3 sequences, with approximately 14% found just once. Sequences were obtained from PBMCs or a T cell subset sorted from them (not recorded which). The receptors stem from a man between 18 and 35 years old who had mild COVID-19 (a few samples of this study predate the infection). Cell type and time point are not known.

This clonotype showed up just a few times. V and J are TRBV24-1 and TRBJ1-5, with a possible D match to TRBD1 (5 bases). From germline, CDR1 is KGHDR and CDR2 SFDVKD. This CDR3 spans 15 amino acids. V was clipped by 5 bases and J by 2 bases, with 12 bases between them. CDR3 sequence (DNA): TGTGCCACCAGTGGGGACCCGCGGGGCAATCAGCCCCAGCATTTT. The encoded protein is CATSGDPRGNQPQHF.

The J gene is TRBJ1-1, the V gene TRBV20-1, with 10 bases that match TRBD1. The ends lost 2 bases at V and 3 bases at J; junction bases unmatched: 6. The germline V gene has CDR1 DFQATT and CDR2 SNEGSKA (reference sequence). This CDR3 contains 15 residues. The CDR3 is CSARRTGGEHTEAFF. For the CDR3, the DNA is TGCAGTGCTAGAAGGACAGGGGGAGAGCACACTGAAGCTTTCTTT.

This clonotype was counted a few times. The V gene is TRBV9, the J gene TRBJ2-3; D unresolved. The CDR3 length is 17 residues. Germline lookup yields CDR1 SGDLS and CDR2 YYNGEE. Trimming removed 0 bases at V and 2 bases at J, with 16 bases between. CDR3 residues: CASSVEIDTNITDTQYF. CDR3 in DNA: TGTGCCAGCAGCGTAGAAATCGACACCAACATCACAGATACGCAGTATTTT.

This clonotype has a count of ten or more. The CDR3 DNA is TGTGCCACCAGTGATTTAGGGCTCTACAATGAGCAGTTCTTC. It specifies CATSDLGLYNEQFF. J is TRBJ2-1 and V is TRBV24-1; D gene ambiguous. CDR1 is KGHDR, CDR2 SFDVKD, per germline. The CDR3 spans 14 residues. V was clipped by 1 base and J by 3 bases, with 6 bases between them.

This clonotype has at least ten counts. In nucleotides, the CDR3 is TGTGCCAGCAGTTTGGCTCACCACACCGGGGAGCTGTTTTTT. It specifies CASSLAHHTGELFF. The chain has TRBV12-3 or TRBV12-4 and TRBJ2-2; D gene unclear. The CDR3 has 14 amino acids. V lost 3 bases, J lost 3 bases, and 8 bases lay in between.

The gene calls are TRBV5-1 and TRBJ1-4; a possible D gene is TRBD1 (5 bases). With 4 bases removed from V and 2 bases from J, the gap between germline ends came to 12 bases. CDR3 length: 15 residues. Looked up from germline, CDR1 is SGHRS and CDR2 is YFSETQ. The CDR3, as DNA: TGCGCCAGCAGCCGGGACCCCCAGACTAATGAAAAACTGTTTTTT. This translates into CASSRDPQTNEKLFF.

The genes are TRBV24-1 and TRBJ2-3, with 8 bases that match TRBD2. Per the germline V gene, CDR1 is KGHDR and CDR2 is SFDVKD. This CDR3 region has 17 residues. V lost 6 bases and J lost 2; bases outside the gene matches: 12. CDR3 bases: TGTGCCACCAGTCCCGGGGGGATAGCGGGGTACACAGATACGCAGTATTTT. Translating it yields CATSPGGIAGYTDTQYF.

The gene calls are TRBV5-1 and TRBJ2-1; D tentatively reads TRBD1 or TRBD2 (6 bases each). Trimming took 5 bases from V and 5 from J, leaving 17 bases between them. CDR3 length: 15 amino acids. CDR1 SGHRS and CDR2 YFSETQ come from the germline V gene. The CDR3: CASSLIAEGDNEQFF. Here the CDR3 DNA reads TGCGCCAGCAGTCTCATAGCGGAGGGGGACAATGAGCAGTTCTTC.

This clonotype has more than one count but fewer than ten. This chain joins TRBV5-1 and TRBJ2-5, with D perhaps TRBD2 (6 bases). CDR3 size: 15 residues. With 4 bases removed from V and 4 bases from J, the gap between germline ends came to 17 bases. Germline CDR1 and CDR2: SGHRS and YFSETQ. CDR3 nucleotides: TGCGCCAGCAGCCCGCGGAAGGGACTCGTAGAGACCCAGTACTTC. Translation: CASSPRKGLVETQYF.

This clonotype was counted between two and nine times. The CDR3 coding sequence is TGCGCCAGCAGCTTGGATCAGGGGGCCGAGCAGTACTTC. Translating gives CASSLDQGAEQYF. V usage is TRBV5-1 and J usage is TRBJ2-7, with 8 bases lining up with TRBD1. The CDR3 sequence is 13 residues long. J lost 6 bases, V lost 0 bases, and 2 bases had no gene match. Germline V lookup: CDR1 SGHRS, CDR2 YFSETQ.

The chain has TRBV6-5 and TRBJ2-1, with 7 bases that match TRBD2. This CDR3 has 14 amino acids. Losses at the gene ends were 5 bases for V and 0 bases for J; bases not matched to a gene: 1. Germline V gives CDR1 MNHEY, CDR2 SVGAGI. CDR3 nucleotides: TGTGCCAGCAGTAGCGGGGCCTCCTACAATGAGCAGTTCTTC. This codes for CASSSGASYNEQFF.

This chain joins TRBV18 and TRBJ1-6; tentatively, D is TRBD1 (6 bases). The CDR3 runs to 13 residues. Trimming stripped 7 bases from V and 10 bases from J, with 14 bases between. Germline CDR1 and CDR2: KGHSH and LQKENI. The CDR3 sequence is CASCMGAASPLHF. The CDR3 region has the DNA TGTGCCAGCTGCATGGGGGCCGCCTCACCCCTCCACTTT.

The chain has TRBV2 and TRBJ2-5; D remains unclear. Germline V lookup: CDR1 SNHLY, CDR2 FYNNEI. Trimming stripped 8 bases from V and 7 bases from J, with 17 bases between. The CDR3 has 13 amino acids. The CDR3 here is CASRVDTRWTQYF. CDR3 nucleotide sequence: TGTGCCAGCCGCGTAGACACCAGATGGACCCAGTACTTC.

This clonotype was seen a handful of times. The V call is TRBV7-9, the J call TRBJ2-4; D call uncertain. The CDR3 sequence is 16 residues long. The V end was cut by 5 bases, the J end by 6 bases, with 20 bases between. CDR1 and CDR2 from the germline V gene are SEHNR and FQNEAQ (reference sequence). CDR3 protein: CASSKPGLKYSNIQYF. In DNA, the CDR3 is TGTGCCAGCAGCAAACCGGGTCTAAAGTACTCAAACATTCAGTACTTC. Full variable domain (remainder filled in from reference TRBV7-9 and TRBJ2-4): DTGVSQNPRHKITKRGQNVTFRCDPISEHNRLYWYRQTLGQGPEFLTYFQNEAQLEKSRLLSDRFSAERPKGSFSTLEIQRTEQGDSAMYLCASSKPGLKYSNIQYFGAGTRLSVL.

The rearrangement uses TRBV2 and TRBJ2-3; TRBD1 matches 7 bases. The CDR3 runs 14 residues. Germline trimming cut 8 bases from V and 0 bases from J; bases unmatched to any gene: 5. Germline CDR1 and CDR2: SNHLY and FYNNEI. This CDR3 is CASGDRASTDTQYF. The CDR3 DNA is TGTGCCAGCGGGGACAGAGCTAGCACAGATACGCAGTATTTT.

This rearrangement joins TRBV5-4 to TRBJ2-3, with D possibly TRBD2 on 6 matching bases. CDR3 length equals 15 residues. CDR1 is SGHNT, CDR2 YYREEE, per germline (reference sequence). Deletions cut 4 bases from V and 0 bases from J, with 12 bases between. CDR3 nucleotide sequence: TGTGCCAGCAGCAGTAGGAGGGGAAGCACAGATACGCAGTATTTT. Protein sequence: CASSSRRGSTDTQYF. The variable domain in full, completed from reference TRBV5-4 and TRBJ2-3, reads ETGVTQSPTHLIKTRGQQVTLRCSSQSGHNTVSWYQQALGQGPQFIFQYYREEENGRGNFPPRFSGLQFPNYSSELNVNALELDDSALYLCASSSRRGSTDTQYFGPGTRLTVL.